These 3 T cell receptor beta chains came from one sample sequenced in a study of T cells in Graves' hyperthyroidism and ophthalmopathy. TCR beta CDR3 regions were amplified from RNA transcripts. A set of HTBI primers served as the primers for a first-round RT-PCR of the TCR CDR3. One entry per CDR3 protein, called by TCRdb with MiXCR from the multiplex PCR reads. This sample has around 800,000 distinct CDR3 sequences, with 38% found just once. The sample taken for sequencing was blood. Receptors were obtained from a man younger than 35 with Graves' hyperthyroidism.

The V gene is TRBV9, the J gene TRBJ1-4; D unresolved. Trimming shortened V by 0 bases and J by 6 bases, and 12 bases separated the two germline ends. This CDR3 region has 15 residues. Germline V gene sequence: CDR1 SGDLS, CDR2 YYNGEE. The CDR3 loop is CASSVAAGTYEKLFF. CDR3 DNA sequence: TGTGCCAGCAGCGTAGCAGCGGGTACATATGAAAAACTGTTTTTT.

There are many counts of this clonotype. The chain has TRBV19 and TRBJ1-6, with D tentatively TRBD1 (6 bases). CDR1 LNHDA and CDR2 SQIVND come from the germline V gene (reference sequence). The CDR3 is 11 amino acids. The DNA of the CDR3 is TGTGCTGAACAGGGTAATTCACCCCTCCACTTT. Translating gives CAEQGNSPLHF.

The gene calls are TRBV7-9 and TRBJ1-1, with D possibly TRBD1 on 5 matching bases. V was pared by 7 bases and J by 1 base, with 10 bases between. CDR1 SEHNR and CDR2 FQNEAQ come from the germline V gene (reference sequence). CDR3 length: 13 residues. Here the CDR3 DNA reads TGTGCCAGCAAAAGCAGGGCGAACACTGAAGCTTTCTTT. It yields the protein CASKSRANTEAFF. Looking up the rest from reference TRBV7-9 and TRBJ1-1 gives the full variable domain: DTGVSQNPRHKITKRGQNVTFRCDPISEHNRLYWYRQTLGQGPEFLTYFQNEAQLEKSRLLSDRFSAERPKGSFSTLEIQRTEQGDSAMYLCASKSRANTEAFFGQGTRLTVV.